The clone carrying this T cell receptor beta chain came up a few times. What it recognizes is unknown. Trimming cost V 4 bases and J 6 bases; bases outside gene matches: 4. Germline CDR1 is ENHRY and CDR2 is SYGVKD. This CDR3 region has 14 residues. The data stem from a study of T-cell memory formation after mild COVID-19. Background on the study: Clusters of TCRs were largely donor specific.

TCRdb passed the 5' RACE reads through MiXCR, listing each CDR3 protein once. The top ten hold about a fifth of the sample, which has around 340,000 distinct CDR3 sequences, approximately 16% seen once. Study-wide results and caveats: Several responding clones turned up in pre-infection memory, indicating that cross-reactive memory may have taken part. Clones that contracted from day 15 to 85 had balanced CD4/CD8; later expanders were CD4+ biased. There was no confirmation that second-wave clones peaking on day 37 were SARS-CoV-2 specific.

The receptor was isolated from a man between 18 and 35 years old who had mild COVID-19 (a few samples of this study predate the infection). Cell type and time point are not known. The chain couples TRBV10-3 to TRBJ1-1; TRBD1 aligns across 11 bases. The source material was PBMCs or a T cell subset sorted from them (not recorded which). The CDR3 region is CAISVGQGAAEAFF. CDR3 in DNA: TGTGCCATCAGTGTAGGACAGGGGGCCGCTGAAGCTTTCTTT.